The rows below give T cell receptor beta chains drawn from one sample of a study of cytomegalovirus exposure and HLA in healthy donors. Using immunoSEQ multiplex PCR, the repertoire was profiled, and TCRdb retains in-frame clones only, with some absent. The repertoire holds about 200,000 clones, with roughly four fifths as singletons. The sample was PBMCs. The receptors originated from a woman aged 40 to 50 in good health and CMV-seronegative. CDR3s leave out the opening cysteine and the closing phenylalanine or tryptophan.

v_call	j_call	cdr3_aa
TRBV5-1	TRBJ1-3	ASSLAAGTPGNTIY
TRBV7-7	TRBJ2-1	ASSLSSGNEQF
TRBV15	TRBJ1-3	ATSRDRSTGLRNTIY
TRBV28	TRBJ1-1	ASSASGDGGTEAF
TRBV19	TRBJ1-4	ASSTLGTANEKLF
TRBV18	TRBJ1-2	ASSALPGHQDGYT
TRBV30	TRBJ2-7	AWSVTLTGYEQY
TRBV5-1	TRBJ1-2	ASSRGQGAREYGYT
TRBV27	TRBJ2-7	ASSSSLGVSNYEQY
TRBV27	TRBJ2-7	ASSPERGRPSSYEQY
TRBV28	TRBJ1-2	ASSPGLYGYT
TRBV27	TRBJ2-3	ASSLVGGPVGTDTQY
TRBV6-6	TRBJ2-7	ASSYWDNNYEQY
TRBV19	TRBJ1-1	ASSIATGTPEAF
TRBV29-1	TRBJ1-1	SVRDRVRNTEAF
TRBV28	TRBJ1-4	ASSFSQGATNEKLF
TRBV7-3	TRBJ2-3	ASSLGAAPYDTQY
TRBV4-2	TRBJ2-7	ASSQEAGTLYREQY
TRBV5-1	TRBJ2-1	ASSLGLAGNNEQF
TRBV11-1	TRBJ2-7	ASSLAGSTYEQY
TRBV19	TRBJ1-5	ASRDRDHQPQH
TRBV29-1	TRBJ1-1	SVANRGGSTEAF
TRBV28	TRBJ2-5	ASSLGTPRRETQY
TRBV6-1	TRBJ1-5	ASSDKRTGYSNQPQH
TRBV4-1	TRBJ1-1	ASSQDPITSTEAF
TRBV4-1	TRBJ2-2	ASSHPMRIIATGELF
TRBV10-2	TRBJ2-3	ASRNFRTDTQY
TRBV7-9	TRBJ2-1	ASSPPGLAGELEF
TRBV2	TRBJ1-5	ASMGQVHQPQH
TRBV5-1	TRBJ2-1	ASSWTDSYNEQF
TRBV5-4	TRBJ2-7	ASSSVAVRGNYEQY
TRBV25-1	TRBJ2-7	ASSGPGQGAYEQY
TRBV27	TRBJ1-4	ASSFKTGGKSNEKLF
TRBV7-2	TRBJ1-2	ASSPPGGWGYT
TRBV7-9	TRBJ2-6	ASSIGTVSGANVLT
TRBV7-9	TRBJ1-1	ASSQTGGNTEAF
TRBV27	TRBJ1-2	ASSLSGTAFGYT
TRBV5-1	TRBJ2-7	ASSPRTGGEQY
TRBV30	TRBJ2-5	AWSVGTSGIRETQY
TRBV19	TRBJ1-5	ASSTLLGHSNQPQH
TRBV4-2	TRBJ2-3	ASKLDYLGPDTQY